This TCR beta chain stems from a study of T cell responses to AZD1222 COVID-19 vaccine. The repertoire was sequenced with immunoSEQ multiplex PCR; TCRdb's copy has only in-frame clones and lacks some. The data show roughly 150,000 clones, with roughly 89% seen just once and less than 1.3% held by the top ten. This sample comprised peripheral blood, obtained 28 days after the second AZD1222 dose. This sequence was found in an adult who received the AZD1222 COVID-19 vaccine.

CDR3 in amino acids: CASSTRNEKLFF. The CDR3 DNA reads as TGTGCCAGCAGTACTAGGAACGAAAAACTGTTTTTT. This rearrangement joins TRBV6-5 to TRBJ1-4, with D unresolved. The V and J ends lost 5 bases and 8 bases respectively, with 9 bases between them. CDR3 size: 12 residues. Germline V lookup: CDR1 MNHEY, CDR2 SVGAGI.